The 29 T cell receptor beta chains presented below share a single source sample, sequenced in a study of shared clonotypes between healthy human individuals. Assay: immunoSEQ multiplex PCR; the TCRdb copy retains only in-frame clones and omits some. The sample includes approximately 1.9 million clones, 93% seen only once; the top ten take around 1.7%. Terminally differentiated effector memory CD45RA+ cells were left out of the naive CD8 fraction, which was CD45RO-negative and positively selected for CCR7. What was sequenced was naive CD8+ T cells from PBMCs. The receptor source for this set is a man aged 18 to 29 in good health. Some clones in this sample may be carry-over from other donors' samples.

The V call is TRBV7-2, the J call TRBJ1-2, with D maybe TRBD1 (6 bases). With 8 bases removed from V and 4 bases from J, the gap between germline ends came to 14 bases. This CDR3 spans 13 amino acids. Germline V gene lookup returns CDR1 SGHTA and CDR2 FQGNSA. CDR3 residues: CASHGRDIYGYTF. CDR3 nucleotides: TGTGCCAGCCATGGACGGGACATCTATGGCTACACCTTC.

J is TRBJ2-5 and V is TRBV7-9, with TRBD2 matching over 10 bases. Germline V gene data show CDR1 as SEHNR and CDR2 as FQNEAQ (reference sequence). The CDR3 runs 16 residues. The J segment lost 1 base and the V segment lost 6 bases, leaving 8 bases of the junction unmatched. The CDR3 DNA reads as TGTGCCAGCAGTCTAGGACTAGCGGAATCCCAAGAGACCCAGTACTTC. This translates into CASSLGLAESQETQYF.

As to this clone: Other DNA sequences in this sample translate to the same CDR3. The chain uses TRBV4-1 and TRBJ2-7; D might be TRBD1 (7 bases). The germline CDR1 and CDR2 sequences are MGHRA and YSYEKL. CDR3 size: 14 residues. V was shortened by 1 base and J by 6 bases, with 13 bases between the two germline ends. CDR3 amino acids: CASSQVGQGGEQYF. The CDR3 bases are TGCGCCAGCAGCCAAGTGGGTCAGGGGGGCGAGCAGTACTTC.

Details on this clone: The same CDR3 also results from other DNA sequences found in this sample. The gene calls are TRBV6-4 and TRBJ2-1; 7 nucleotides match TRBD2. In germline, CDR1 is MRHNA, CDR2 SNTAGT. Unmatched junction bases numbered 7, after V lost 5 bases and J lost 3 bases. CDR3 size: 15 residues. The CDR3 sequence: CASSPGLAGYNEQFF. CDR3 bases: TGTGCCAGCAGTCCCGGTTTAGCGGGCTACAATGAGCAGTTCTTC.

The chain recombines TRBV29-1 with TRBJ2-1, with D perhaps TRBD1 (5 bases). V lost 8 bases and J 5 bases, leaving 10 bases between the germline ends. The CDR3 loop spans 11 amino acids. From germline, CDR1 is SQVTM and CDR2 ANQGSEA. In nucleotides, the CDR3 is TGCAGCTTGACAGTAAACAATGAGCAGTTCTTC. Its protein product is CSLTVNNEQFF.

This sequence joins TRBV7-9 and TRBJ2-7, with a weak D call TRBD1 (6 bases). CDR1 and CDR2 from the germline V gene are SEHNR and FQNEAQ (reference sequence). The V and J ends lost 2 bases and 6 bases respectively, with 8 bases between them. CDR3 length equals 12 residues. CDR3 residues: CASSLRGGEQYF. The DNA for the CDR3 is TGTGCCAGCAGCTTAAGAGGGGGCGAGCAGTACTTC.

This clone occurred once. This chain joins TRBV6-5 and TRBJ1-1; D is possibly TRBD1 (6 bases). Germline assignment: CDR1 MNHEY and CDR2 SVGAGI. Trimming left V 0 bases short and J 4 bases short, with 12 bases between. This CDR3 region has 15 residues. The CDR3: CASSYSSGVTTEAFF. The CDR3 DNA sequence: TGTGCCAGCAGTTACTCTTCAGGGGTTACCACTGAAGCTTTCTTT.

The rearrangement joins TRBV28 to TRBJ1-1, with D maybe TRBD1 (5 bases). The V end was cut by 4 bases, the J end by 1 base, with 7 bases between. The CDR3 length is 13 residues. CDR1 and CDR2 (germline): MDHEN, SYDVKM. CDR3 in DNA: TGTGCCAGCAGTTGGACACCGAACACTGAAGCTTTCTTT. Protein: CASSWTPNTEAFF.

This chain connects TRBV14 to TRBJ2-7; D is uncertain. Per the germline V gene, CDR1 is SGHDN and CDR2 is FVKESK. This CDR3 has 15 amino acids. Trimming removed 0 bases from V and 2 bases from J, with 11 bases in between. CDR3 coding DNA: TGTGCCAGCAGCCAAGATTACCGTTCCCCCTACGAGCAGTACTTC. Protein sequence: CASSQDYRSPYEQYF.

The V and J genes are TRBV13 and TRBJ2-3; no clear D. This CDR3 is built from 11 residues. The ends were cut back, 5 bases at V and 5 bases at J, with 5 bases in the middle. CDR1 and CDR2 from the germline V gene are PRHDT and FYEKMQ (reference sequence). The CDR3 here is CASSPGDTQYF. CDR3 sequence (DNA): TGTGCCAGCAGCCCTGGAGATACGCAGTATTTT.

The chain uses TRBV28 and TRBJ1-5; 7 nucleotides line up with TRBD1. CDR3 length: 16 residues. After removal of 4 bases from V and 7 bases from J, the junction contained 13 bases not matched to a gene. The germline gives CDR1 MDHEN, CDR2 SYDVKM. CDR3 sequence reads: CASSSGVRQGGQPQHF. Written as DNA, the CDR3 is TGTGCCAGCAGTTCCGGGGTTAGACAGGGTGGGCAGCCCCAGCATTTT.

This clone was picked up a small number of times. The rearrangement links TRBV4-1 to TRBJ1-5; maybe TRBD1 (6 bases). There are 15 residues in the CDR3. Trimming stripped 0 bases from V and 7 bases from J, with 13 bases between. Germline-derived CDR1 and CDR2 are MGHRA and YSYEKL. The chain's CDR3 is CASSQDGGAGQPQHF. The CDR3 coding sequence is TGCGCCAGCAGCCAAGATGGGGGGGCGGGACAGCCCCAGCATTTT.

The CDR3 DNA reads as TGTGCCAGCAGCTCGAGTCCCAGGGTGCAAGCTTTCTTT. It specifies CASSSSPRVQAFF. The V call is TRBV5-4, the J call TRBJ1-1, with a possible D match to TRBD1 (5 bases). The CDR3 sequence is 13 residues long. The germline CDR1 and CDR2 sequences are SGHNT and YYREEE (reference sequence). Trimming pared 3 bases from V and 9 bases from J, leaving 15 bases between. The full variable domain, rest sourced from reference TRBV5-4 and TRBJ1-1, is ETGVTQSPTHLIKTRGQQVTLRCSSQSGHNTVSWYQQALGQGPQFIFQYYREEENGRGNFPPRFSGLQFPNYSSELNVNALELDDSALYLCASSSSPRVQAFFGQGTRLTVV.

This chain links TRBV5-4 with TRBJ2-1, with TRBD2 identical over 7 bases. The germline V gene has CDR1 SGHNT and CDR2 YYREEE (reference sequence). The CDR3 extends over 14 amino acids. The V and J ends lost 3 bases and 8 bases, in that order; junction bases with no gene match: 8. The CDR3 nucleotides are TGTGCCAGCAGCTCCGGAGCGGGAATGGATGAGCAGTTCTTC. It codes for CASSSGAGMDEQFF.

The V call is TRBV4-3, the J call TRBJ2-5, with D perhaps matching TRBD2 (5 bases). CDR1 is LGHNA, CDR2 YSLEER, per germline. V dropped 1 base and J dropped 5 bases, with 17 bases sitting between them. The CDR3 is 16 amino acids. DNA of the CDR3: TGCGCCAGCAGCCAAGGGGGTTCAAGGCCGGGGGAGACCCAGTACTTC. Protein product: CASSQGGSRPGETQYF.

This clone came up once. The gene calls are TRBV29-1 and TRBJ2-7; D tentatively reads TRBD1 or TRBD2 (6 bases each). Germline assignment: CDR1 SQVTM and CDR2 ANQGSEA. The CDR3 loop spans 14 amino acids. Trimming removed 3 bases from V and 0 bases from J, with 12 bases in between. The CDR3 DNA sequence: TGCAGCGTTGATAAGGGGGGACCCTCCTACGAGCAGTACTTC. Protein product: CSVDKGGPSYEQYF.

The rearrangement joins TRBV4-2 to TRBJ2-1; D unclear. V was trimmed by 1 base and J by 6 bases, leaving 16 bases between them. This CDR3 has 16 residues. CDR1 is LGHNA, CDR2 YNFKEQ, per germline. The CDR3 region has the DNA TGTGCCAGCAGCCAAGTGGCCTATAGTTCGGGCAATGAGCAGTTCTTC. As protein: CASSQVAYSSGNEQFF.

In the case of this clone: This sample includes further DNA sequences coding for the same CDR3. V and J are TRBV27 and TRBJ1-1, with 9 nucleotides matching TRBD1. The CDR3 totals 15 residues. V shed 5 bases and J 0 bases; nucleotides not matched to a gene: 4. CDR1 is MNHEY and CDR2 is SMNVEV in the germline V gene (reference sequence). DNA of the CDR3: TGTGCCAGCAGTCTGGGGACAGGGATGAACACTGAAGCTTTCTTT. It yields the protein CASSLGTGMNTEAFF.

In DNA, the CDR3 is TGTGCCAGCAGCTTAGTTGGAGGGGGCCCGTCTAACTATGGCTACACCTTC. Protein sequence: CASSLVGGGPSNYGYTF. The gene calls are TRBV7-9 and TRBJ1-2; 7 bases agree with TRBD1. The CDR3 is 17 amino acids. Germline CDR1 reads SEHNR; CDR2 reads FQNEAQ (reference sequence). V was pared by 1 base and J by 0 bases, with 8 bases of the junction left unmatched.

The chain links TRBV7-2 to TRBJ2-7, with 9 nucleotides matching TRBD1. With 5 bases clipped from V and 5 bases from J, the junction kept 10 bases outside the gene matches. Germline V gene sequence: CDR1 SGHTA, CDR2 FQGNSA. The CDR3 loop spans 15 amino acids. CDR3 nucleotide sequence: TGTGCCAGCAGCCCCCGGGACAGGGTAAGGCACGAGCAGTACTTC. This translates into CASSPRDRVRHEQYF.

Of note for this clone: Other DNA sequences in the sample encode the same CDR3. The rearrangement links TRBV27 to TRBJ2-2; D gene uncertain. This CDR3 spans 12 amino acids. The V and J ends lost 3 bases and 6 bases respectively, with 5 bases between them. Germline assignment: CDR1 MNHEY and CDR2 SMNVEV (reference sequence). The CDR3 sequence is CASSFLSGELFF. The DNA for the CDR3 is TGTGCCAGCAGTTTTTTATCCGGGGAGCTGTTTTTT.

V gene TRBV27 combines with J gene TRBJ2-2, with 9 positions matching TRBD2. The CDR3 is made up of 18 amino acids. Germline CDR1 MNHEY, CDR2 SMNVEV (reference sequence). The J segment lost 4 bases and the V segment lost 1 base, leaving 10 bases of the junction unmatched. This chain's CDR3 is CASSLFSVAGGPTGELFF. As DNA, the CDR3 is TGTGCCAGCAGTTTATTTAGTGTGGCGGGAGGGCCCACCGGGGAGCTGTTTTTT.

The V gene is TRBV13, the J gene TRBJ2-1; D gene unclear. The CDR3 has 13 residues. The V and J ends lost 5 bases and 6 bases respectively, with 11 bases between them. In germline, CDR1 is PRHDT, CDR2 FYEKMQ (reference sequence). CDR3 sequence: CASSPVVGNEQFF. Written as DNA, the CDR3 is TGTGCCAGCAGCCCGGTCGTAGGCAATGAGCAGTTCTTC.

This chain links TRBV6-1 with TRBJ2-7; tentatively, D is TRBD1 or TRBD2 (6 bases each). Trimming removed 0 bases at V and 4 bases at J, with 16 bases between. CDR1 is MNHNS, CDR2 SASEGT, per germline. The CDR3 is 16 residues long. CDR3 bases: TGTGCCAGCAGTGAAGCGCTTCGTCGGAGGGGGTACGAGCAGTACTTC. Translated: CASSEALRRRGYEQYF.

To note about this clone: Other DNA variants within this sample encode the same CDR3. The genes are TRBV28 and TRBJ1-1; D gene unclear. The V gene lost 3 bases and the J gene lost 5 bases, with 7 bases spanning the gap. Germline V gene sequence: CDR1 MDHEN, CDR2 SYDVKM. This CDR3 is built from 12 residues. CDR3 in amino acids: CASSFRGTEAFF. The CDR3 DNA reads TGTGCCAGCAGTTTCCGGGGAACTGAAGCTTTCTTT.

V usage is TRBV7-9 and J usage is TRBJ2-7; the D is unclear. The germline CDR1 and CDR2 sequences are SEHNR and FQNEAQ (reference sequence). The V end was cut by 4 bases, the J end by 2 bases, with 12 bases between. The CDR3 has 14 residues. CDR3 amino acids: CASSSMAKPYEQYF. The CDR3 DNA reads as TGTGCCAGCAGCTCCATGGCGAAACCCTACGAGCAGTACTTC.

The chain has TRBV9 and TRBJ1-1, with D unresolved. Germline-derived CDR1 and CDR2 are SGDLS and YYNGEE. The germline V and J ends were trimmed by 1 base and 0 bases, with 10 bases remaining between them. CDR3 length: 15 residues. CDR3 sequence reads: CASSVSPGLNTEAFF. The DNA of the CDR3 is TGTGCCAGCAGCGTATCACCGGGTCTGAACACTGAAGCTTTCTTT.

With regard to this clone: This sample also contains other DNA sequences that code for the same CDR3. V usage is TRBV29-1 and J usage is TRBJ1-2; D gene ambiguous. The CDR3 length is 11 residues. The V and J ends lost 4 bases and 4 bases respectively, with 7 bases between them. Germline V gives CDR1 SQVTM, CDR2 ANQGSEA. This CDR3 is CSVAGIYGYTF. CDR3 DNA sequence: TGCAGCGTTGCAGGTATCTATGGCTACACCTTC.

This chain links TRBV29-1 with TRBJ2-7; D is unclear. Germline V CDR1 and CDR2: SQVTM, ANQGSEA. Trimming left V 6 bases short and J 4 bases short, with 13 bases between. The CDR3 runs 12 residues. This CDR3 is CSVVIIGYEQYF. DNA for the CDR3: TGCAGCGTGGTCATAATTGGTTACGAGCAGTACTTC.